This T cell receptor (beta chain) was recorded in a study of blood T cell repertoires in COVID-19. There are a few counts of this clone. Profiling relied on immunoSEQ multiplex PCR, and the TCRdb table lists in-frame clones only, not all of them. The repertoire holds roughly 100,000 clones, with 75% to 95% as singletons. This TCR came from a man aged 18-30 years with acute or convalescent COVID-19. Sequenced sample: peripheral blood.

The CDR3 DNA reads TGTGCCAGCAGCTTTAGGGACAGGGATTCACCCCTCCACTTT. Amino acids: CASSFRDRDSPLHF. The V and J genes are TRBV5-5 and TRBJ1-6, with 9 bases matching TRBD1. This CDR3 is 14 amino acids long. Germline V gene data show CDR1 as SGHKS and CDR2 as YYEKEE (reference sequence). J was trimmed by 8 bases and V by 2 bases; bases with no gene match: 2. Drawing the rest from reference TRBV5-5 and TRBJ1-6, the complete variable domain is DAGVTQSPTHLIKTRGQQVTLRCSPISGHKSVSWYQQVLGQGPQFIFQYYEKEERGRGNFPDRFSARQFPNYSSELNVNALLLGDSALYLCASSFRDRDSPLHFGNGTRLTVT.